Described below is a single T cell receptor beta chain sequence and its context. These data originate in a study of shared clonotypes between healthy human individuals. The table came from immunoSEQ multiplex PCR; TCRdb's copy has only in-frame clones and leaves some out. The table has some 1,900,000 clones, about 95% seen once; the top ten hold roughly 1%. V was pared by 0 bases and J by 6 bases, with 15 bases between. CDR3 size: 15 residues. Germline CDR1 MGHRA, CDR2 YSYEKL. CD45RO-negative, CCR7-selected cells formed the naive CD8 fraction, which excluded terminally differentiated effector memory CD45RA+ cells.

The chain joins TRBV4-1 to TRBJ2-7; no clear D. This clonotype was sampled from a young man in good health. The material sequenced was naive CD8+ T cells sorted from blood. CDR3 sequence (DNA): TGCGCCAGCAGCCAAGATGAACACCTTATGGGCGAGCAGTACTTC. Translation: CASSQDEHLMGEQYF.